The 28 T cell receptor beta chains in this list originate from one sample, sequenced in a study of molecular identifiers for immune sequencing clone quantification. One entry per CDR3 protein, called by TCRdb with MiXCR from the PCR reads. Of about half a million distinct CDR3 sequences listed, 20% to 25% are singletons. The sequencing input was naive CD8+ T cells from blood, with Jurkat cell RNA spiked in. As to subset: FACS-sorted CD8+CD4-CCR7+CD45RA+ naive T cells. The receptor source for this set is a human donor in good health. Some libraries in this study had Jurkat cell RNA spiked in.

On this clonotype: The junction shows a germline mismatch at one end, possibly a read error. V and J are TRBV7-6 and TRBJ2-7; the D is unclear. CDR3 length: 12 amino acids. Germline CDR1 and CDR2: SGHVS and FNYEAQ. The CDR3 sequence is CASSLVPHEQHF. The DNA for the CDR3 is TGTGCCAGCAGCTTAGTCCCCCACGAGCAGCACTTC. Combining the CDR3 with reference TRBV7-6 and TRBJ2-7 gives the whole variable domain GAGVSQSPRYKVTKRGQDVALRCDPISGHVSLYWYRQALGQGPEFLTYFNYEAQQDKSGLPNDRFSAERPEGSISTLTIQRTEQRDSAMYRCASSLVPHEQHFGPGTRLTVT.

This clonotype was recorded many times. This rearrangement joins TRBV24-1 to TRBJ2-1; 8 bases fit TRBD2. The CDR3 has 15 residues. Trimming at V came to 7 bases and at J to 0 bases, leaving 4 bases not matched to a gene. The V gene's germline CDR1 is KGHDR and CDR2 SFDVKD. The CDR3 loop reads CATRTSASSYNEQFF. The CDR3 DNA is TGTGCCACCAGGACTAGCGCGAGCTCCTACAATGAGCAGTTCTTC.

This clonotype was detected only a few times. The J gene is TRBJ1-1, the V gene TRBV6-2 or TRBV6-3; D unclear. Germline CDR1 MNHEY, CDR2 SVGEGT. CDR3 size: 14 residues. The germline V and J ends were trimmed by 5 bases and 1 base, with 11 bases remaining between them. The CDR3 sequence is CASSVGWGNTEAFF. CDR3 bases: TGTGCCAGCAGTGTCGGTTGGGGGAACACTGAAGCTTTCTTT.

This clonotype was picked up one time. A much larger clone lies one base from this, so it may be a read error. CDR3 region: CASSQADTTNYEQCF. In DNA, the CDR3 is TGCGCCAGCAGCCAAGCGGATACTACCAATTACGAGCAGTGCTTC. The rearrangement links TRBV4-3 to TRBJ2-7; D not certain. The CDR3 consists of 15 residues. Per germline, CDR1 LGHNA and CDR2 YSLEER.

The V gene is TRBV13, the J gene TRBJ2-7; 12 bases fit TRBD1. V gave up 5 bases and J gave up 4 bases; unmatched junction bases: 6. The CDR3 is made up of 15 amino acids. Per germline, CDR1 PRHDT and CDR2 FYEKMQ (reference sequence). CDR3 coding DNA: TGTGCCAGCAGCACGGGACAGGGGGCGTTGTACGAGCAGTACTTC. This translates into CASSTGQGALYEQYF.

This rearrangement joins TRBV2 to TRBJ1-1; D is undetermined. V was clipped by 6 bases and J by 3 bases, with 14 bases between them. The CDR3 spans 14 residues. CDR1 and CDR2 from the germline V gene are SNHLY and FYNNEI. Here the CDR3 reads CASRGWAGDTEAFF. CDR3 in DNA: TGTGCCAGCAGGGGGTGGGCAGGCGACACTGAAGCTTTCTTT. Full variable domain (rest looked up from reference TRBV2 and TRBJ1-1): EPEVTQTPSHQVTQMGQEVILRCVPISNHLYFYWYRQILGQKVEFLVSFYNNEISEKSEIFDDQFSVERPDGSNFTLKIRSTKLEDSAMYFCASRGWAGDTEAFFGQGTRLTVV.

The chain combines TRBV2 with TRBJ1-1; D is unclear. Looked up from germline, CDR1 is SNHLY and CDR2 is FYNNEI. Trimming stripped 3 bases from V and 1 base from J, with 6 bases between. There are 13 residues in the CDR3. The CDR3 loop reads CASSDRTNTEAFF. CDR3 in DNA: TGTGCCAGCAGTGACAGGACGAACACTGAAGCTTTCTTT.

This clonotype came up a few times. CDR3 region: CASNIAGGQSDTQYF. CDR3 nucleotides: TGTGCCAGCAACATAGCGGGGGGGCAATCAGATACGCAGTATTTT. The chain has TRBV9 and TRBJ2-3, with 11 positions matching TRBD2. CDR1 and CDR2 from the germline V gene are SGDLS and YYNGEE. V shed 6 bases and J 4 bases; nucleotides not matched to a gene: 7. The CDR3 spans 15 residues. Drawing the rest from reference TRBV9 and TRBJ2-3, the complete variable domain is DSGVTQTPKHLITATGQRVTLRCSPRSGDLSVYWYQQSLDQGLQFLIQYYNGEERAKGNILERFSAQQFPDLHSELNLSSLELGDSALYFCASNIAGGQSDTQYFGPGTRLTVL.

This clonotype has a single count. A much larger clone lies one base from this, so it may be a read error. The chain combines TRBV20-1 with TRBJ2-7; D is perhaps TRBD2 (5 bases). The CDR3 extends over 13 amino acids. Germline loops: CDR1 DFQATT, CDR2 SNEGSKA (reference sequence). CDR3: CSARVGRAYGQYF. Here the CDR3 DNA reads TGCAGTGCTAGAGTGGGGAGAGCCTACGGGCAGTACTTC.

This clonotype has ten or more counts. V is TRBV5-1 and J is TRBJ2-1, with 9 bases aligning to TRBD2. The CDR3 is 14 residues long. Trimming removed 4 bases from V and 8 bases from J; junction bases left unmatched: 7. Germline lookup yields CDR1 SGHRS and CDR2 YFSETQ. The CDR3, as DNA: TGCGCCAGCAGCCCCGGGACTAGCTTGTATGAGCAGTTCTTC. It is translated as CASSPGTSLYEQFF.

Comment on this clonotype: At one end, the junction sequence differs from germline, possibly due to a read error. This sequence joins TRBV27 and TRBJ2-1, with D unresolved. The CDR3 sequence is 14 residues long. Germline V gives CDR1 MNHEY, CDR2 SMNVEV (reference sequence). The DNA of the CDR3 is TGTGCCAGCAGTTTATCGGCCTCCTACGATGAGCAGTTCTTC. This sequence encodes CASSLSASYDEQFF.

In its sample, this clonotype was seen a few times. The chain links TRBV5-1 to TRBJ2-3, with 10 bases that match TRBD2. Germline V gene sequence: CDR1 SGHRS, CDR2 YFSETQ. V lost 0 bases and J lost 4; bases outside the gene matches: 11. CDR3 length: 18 amino acids. Here the CDR3 reads CASSLGLAGDHGADTQYF. The CDR3 nucleotides are TGCGCCAGCAGCTTGGGCCTAGCGGGGGACCATGGCGCAGATACGCAGTATTTT.

This clonotype was detected ten times or more. CDR3 nucleotides: TGCAGCGTTGGAACAGGGTTGGGTCAGCCCCAGCATTTT. It encodes CSVGTGLGQPQHF. The chain joins TRBV29-1 to TRBJ1-5; possible D gene TRBD1, 6 bases. The CDR3 is 13 amino acids. In germline, CDR1 is SQVTM, CDR2 ANQGSEA. The V end was cut by 4 bases, the J end by 6 bases, with 13 bases between.

CDR3 bases: TGTGCCCGGAGCGGGGGGAACACCGGGGAGCTGTTTTTT. This encodes CARSGGNTGELFF. The genes are TRBV2 and TRBJ2-2, with TRBD2 identical over 8 bases. This CDR3 is built from 13 residues. V gave up 11 bases and J gave up 1 base; unmatched junction bases: 3. Germline V lookup: CDR1 SNHLY, CDR2 FYNNEI.

CDR3 sequence (DNA): TGTGCCATTGCCCCCGAGCAGTACTTC. Residues: CAIAPEQYF. V usage is TRBV6-1 and J usage is TRBJ2-7; no reliable D call. The CDR3 is made up of 9 amino acids. Germline values: CDR1 MNHNS, CDR2 SASEGT. Trimming removed 10 bases at V and 6 bases at J, with 7 bases between.

This clonotype was seen only a few times. V gene TRBV5-1 combines with J gene TRBJ2-1; unclear D gene. V was clipped by 4 bases and J by 5 bases, with 7 bases between them. CDR3 length: 12 amino acids. The germline gives CDR1 SGHRS, CDR2 YFSETQ. The DNA of the CDR3 is TGCGCCAGCAGCCCGACTGACAATGAGCAGTTCTTC. Translating it yields CASSPTDNEQFF.

This clonotype was observed many times. The chain is built from TRBV5-1 and TRBJ2-3; 11 bases fit TRBD2. In germline, CDR1 is SGHRS, CDR2 YFSETQ. V was pared by 5 bases and J by 2 bases, with 4 bases of the junction left unmatched. The CDR3 has 15 residues. This chain's CDR3 is CASRGLAALTDTQYF. The CDR3 DNA sequence: TGCGCCAGCAGGGGACTAGCGGCTCTCACAGATACGCAGTATTTT.

The rearrangement links TRBV30 to TRBJ2-1, with 8 bases matching TRBD1. The V and J ends lost 3 bases and 1 base, in that order; junction bases with no gene match: 8. The CDR3 runs 16 residues. Per the germline V gene, CDR1 is GTSNPN and CDR2 is SVGIG (reference sequence). CDR3 sequence: CAWRFQGQGSYNEQFF. The CDR3 DNA follows: TGTGCCTGGAGATTTCAAGGACAGGGATCCTACAATGAGCAGTTCTTC.

The V call is TRBV4-2, the J call TRBJ2-1; 10 bases line up with TRBD1. This CDR3 comprises 18 residues. V shed 0 bases, J shed 8 bases, and the junction held 13 bases outside the gene matches. Germline-derived CDR1 and CDR2 are LGHNA and YNFKEQ. The CDR3 spells CASSQDHSVTGGFDEQFF. In nucleotides, the CDR3 is TGTGCCAGCAGCCAAGATCATTCAGTGACAGGGGGCTTCGATGAGCAGTTCTTC.

Worth noting for this clonotype: Given a much more abundant clone one base away, this may be a read error. The chain couples TRBV6-2 or TRBV6-3 to TRBJ1-4, with D unclear. The CDR3 consists of 10 residues. Germline lookup yields CDR1 MNHEY and CDR2 SVGEGT. The CDR3 here is CASIQEKLVF. CDR3 DNA: TGTGCCAGCATACAAGAAAAACTGGTTTTT.

A remark on this clonotype: Since a much larger clone is just one base distant, this may be a read error. The gene calls are TRBV20-1 and TRBJ2-7; 10 bases are a match to TRBD1. Germline CDR1 reads DFQATT; CDR2 reads SNEGSKA (reference sequence). The CDR3 runs to 17 residues. As DNA, the CDR3 is TGCAGTGCTAGAGATCTGTGGGCGGAGGACAGGGGGTACGTGCAGTACTTC. Amino acid sequence: CSARDLWAEDRGYVQYF.

On this clonotype: This may be a read error, as it is one base from a much larger clone. This chain links TRBV28 with TRBJ2-5; 7 bases fit TRBD2. CDR1 is MDHEN, CDR2 SYDVKM, per germline. This CDR3 region has 13 residues. Trimming took 6 bases from V and 1 from J; bases not matched to a gene: 2. CDR3 sequence (DNA): TGTGCCAGCAGACTAGCGATCCAAGAGACCCAGTACTTC. Translating it yields CASRLAIQETQYF.

This clonotype was seen repeatedly, ten times or more. The V and J genes are TRBV5-6 and TRBJ1-1; TRBD1 is a possible D gene (5 bases). The V gene lost 0 bases and the J gene lost 0 bases, with 12 bases spanning the gap. The germline V gene encodes CDR1 SGHDT and CDR2 YYEEEE. CDR3 size: 16 residues. The CDR3 reads CASSLARGTLNTEAFF. CDR3 sequence (DNA): TGTGCCAGCAGCTTGGCGAGGGGTACTCTGAACACTGAAGCTTTCTTT. The full variable domain, rest sourced from reference TRBV5-6 and TRBJ1-1, is DAGVTQSPTHLIKTRGQQVTLRCSPKSGHDTVSWYQQALGQGPQFIFQYYEEEERQRGNFPDRFSGHQFPNYSSELNVNALLLGDSALYLCASSLARGTLNTEAFFGQGTRLTVV.

This clonotype has just a few counts. The V and J genes are TRBV19 and TRBJ2-7, with D possibly matching TRBD1 (5 bases). The CDR3 totals 14 residues. Trimming pared 5 bases from V and 0 bases from J, leaving 11 bases between. Germline V gives CDR1 LNHDA, CDR2 SQIVND (reference sequence). The DNA of the CDR3 is TGTGCCAGTAGTGACACAGGATTCTCCTACGAGCAGTACTTC. This translates into CASSDTGFSYEQYF.

This chain joins TRBV29-1 and TRBJ2-5, with D uncertain. CDR1 and CDR2 (germline): SQVTM, ANQGSEA. The CDR3 loop spans 11 amino acids. Trimming left V 8 bases short and J 2 bases short, with 9 bases between. CDR3 region: CSSVGQETQYF. CDR3 in DNA: TGCAGCTCGGTGGGGCAAGAGACCCAGTACTTC.

V is TRBV20-1 and J is TRBJ2-1; 14 bases are shared with TRBD2. V lost 4 bases, J lost 7 bases, and 9 bases stayed unmatched. CDR3 size: 16 residues. Germline V lookup: CDR1 DFQATT, CDR2 SNEGSKA (reference sequence). The CDR3 spells CSANDPGLAGVNEQFF. The CDR3 DNA follows: TGCAGTGCTAACGATCCGGGACTAGCGGGAGTGAATGAGCAGTTCTTC.

Of note for this clonotype: The junction departs from germline at one end; a sequencing error may be responsible. The chain combines TRBV6-1 with TRBJ2-4; D might be TRBD1 (5 bases). In germline, CDR1 is MNHNS, CDR2 SASEGT. CDR3 length: 14 amino acids. Written as DNA, the CDR3 is TGTGCCAGCAGTGCCTGGCAGGGTCAAAACACTCAGTACTTC. Translating gives CASSAWQGQNTQYF.

This clonotype showed up many times. The CDR3 region is CSAMALAYRGYEQYF. DNA for the CDR3: TGCAGTGCTATGGCCTTAGCTTATAGGGGCTACGAGCAGTACTTC. The rearrangement joins TRBV20-1 to TRBJ2-7; maybe TRBD1 (5 bases). V was trimmed by 4 bases and J by 3 bases, leaving 19 bases between them. The CDR3 runs 15 residues. Germline V gives CDR1 DFQATT, CDR2 SNEGSKA (reference sequence).